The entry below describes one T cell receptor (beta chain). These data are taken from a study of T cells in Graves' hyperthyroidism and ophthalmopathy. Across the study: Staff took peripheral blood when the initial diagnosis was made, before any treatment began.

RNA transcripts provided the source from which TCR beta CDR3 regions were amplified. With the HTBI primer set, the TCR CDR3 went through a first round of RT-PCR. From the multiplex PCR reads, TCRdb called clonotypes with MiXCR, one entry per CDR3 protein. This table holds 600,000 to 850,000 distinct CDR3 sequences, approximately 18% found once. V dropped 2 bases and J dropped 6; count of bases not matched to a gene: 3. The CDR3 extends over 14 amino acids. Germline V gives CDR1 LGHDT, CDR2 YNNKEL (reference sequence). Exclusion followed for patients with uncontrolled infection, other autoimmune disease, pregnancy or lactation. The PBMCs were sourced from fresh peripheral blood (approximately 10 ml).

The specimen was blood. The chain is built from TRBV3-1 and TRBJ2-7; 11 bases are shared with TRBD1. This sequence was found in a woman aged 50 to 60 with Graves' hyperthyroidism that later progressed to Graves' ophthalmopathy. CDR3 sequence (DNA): TGTGCCAGCAGCCAAAGGACAGGGGGCTGCGAGCAGTACTTC. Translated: CASSQRTGGCEQYF.